Listed below are T cell receptor beta chains from one sample, sequenced in a study of blood T cell repertoires in COVID-19. Profiled with immunoSEQ multiplex PCR; TCRdb holds only in-frame clones, not every one. In the table there are approximately 260,000 clones, approximately 90% of which are singletons. Sequencing was done on a sample of peripheral blood. The receptors originated from a woman aged 40-49 years who had recovered from COVID-19. Each CDR3 is given with its conserved first and last residue. Fields, in order: D gene, clone size, V gene, J gene, CDR3 protein, CDR3 DNA. The D gene is left open where the match is weak. Not every row has a clone size; where given, it reads once, few, many or a size class.

.	.	TRBV11-3	TRBJ2-2	CASSLGRTGELFF	TGTGCCAGCAGCTTGGGGAGGACCGGGGAGCTGTTTTTT
TRBD1	.	TRBV28	TRBJ1-4	CASSFFMGQQEKLFF	TGTGCCAGCAGTTTCTTTATGGGACAGCAGGAAAAACTGTTTTTT
.	.	TRBV5-1	TRBJ1-3	CASSPGGSGNTIYF	TGCGCCAGCAGCCCCGGGGGCTCTGGAAACACCATATATTTT
TRBD1	.	TRBV19	TRBJ2-2	CASSPRQGYTGELFF	TGTGCCAGTAGTCCCAGACAGGGATACACCGGGGAGCTGTTTTTT
TRBD1	.	TRBV28	TRBJ2-3	CASSPYRGRITDTQYF	TGTGCCAGCAGCCCCTACAGGGGGCGCATAACAGATACGCAGTATTTT
TRBD2	.	TRBV7-3	TRBJ2-5	CASSLHLAGDRETQYF	TGTGCCAGCAGCTTACATCTAGCGGGAGATAGGGAGACCCAGTACTTC
.	once	TRBV5-6	TRBJ1-1	CASSLGTWSMNTEAFF	TGTGCCAGCAGCTTGGGAACTTGGAGTATGAACACTGAAGCTTTCTTT
.	.	TRBV7-2	TRBJ2-2	CASSERQVYGGELFF	TGTGCCAGCAGCGAGCGACAGGTCTACGGCGGGGAGCTGTTTTTT
TRBD1	.	TRBV7-9	TRBJ2-7	CASSRGQGYEQYF	TGTGCCAGCAGCCGGGGACAGGGCTACGAGCAGTACTTC
TRBD2	.	TRBV5-1	TRBJ2-7	CASKAGGTYEQYF	TGCGCCAGCAAAGCGGGGGGGACCTACGAGCAGTACTTC
.	.	TRBV7-2	TRBJ2-1	CASSLRGKGGINEQFF	TGTGCCAGCAGCTTACGGGGGAAGGGGGGGATAAATGAGCAGTTCTTC
TRBD1	.	TRBV29-1	TRBJ2-1	CSVSIRGPPDEQFF	TGCAGCGTTTCGATAAGGGGGCCTCCGGATGAGCAGTTCTTC
.	.	TRBV6-2/TRBV6-3	TRBJ2-3	CASSPAGSFTDTQYF	TGTGCCAGCAGTCCGGCTGGGAGTTTCACAGATACGCAGTATTTT
.	.	TRBV7-8	TRBJ1-1	CASSLRRDTEAFF	TGTGCCAGCAGCTTACGCAGGGACACTGAAGCTTTCTTT
TRBD2	once	TRBV6-1	TRBJ2-1	CASSARQRESRTNEQFF	TGTGCCAGCAGTGCCCGCCAGCGGGAGTCCCGGACCAATGAGCAGTTCTTC
.	.	TRBV6-6	TRBJ2-7	CASSYRSAGGEQYF	TGTGCCAGCAGTTACCGGTCGGCCGGCGGCGAGCAGTACTTC
.	.	TRBV6-5	TRBJ1-2	CASSYSFMALRLF	TGTGCCAGCAGTTACTCGTTTATGGCTTTAAGACTCTTC
TRBD2	.	TRBV7-9	TRBJ2-3	CASSFLAGGRTDTQYF	TGTGCCAGCAGCTTTCTAGCGGGGGGGCGCACAGATACGCAGTATTTT
TRBD1	once	TRBV5-6	TRBJ1-1	CASSLNPQGADTEAFF	TGTGCCAGCAGCTTAAACCCACAGGGGGCCGACACTGAAGCTTTCTTT
TRBD1	.	TRBV6-2/TRBV6-3	TRBJ2-5	CASSYRQGFWGETQYF	TGTGCCAGCAGTTACCGACAGGGATTTTGGGGAGAGACCCAGTACTTC
.	.	TRBV24-1	TRBJ1-5	CATSEPKAEGNQPQHF	TGTGCCACCAGTGAACCAAAGGCCGAGGGCAATCAGCCCCAGCATTTT
TRBD2	.	TRBV5-1	TRBJ2-7	CASSLGSSGSSYEQYF	TGCGCCAGCAGCTTGGGCTCTAGCGGTAGCTCCTACGAGCAGTACTTC
.	few	TRBV28	TRBJ2-7	CASSLRQPPEQYF	TGTGCCAGCAGTTTGCGGCAGCCTCCCGAGCAGTACTTC
.	.	TRBV11-3	TRBJ1-4	CASSHRRTDSNEKLFF	TGTGCCAGCAGCCATCGACGGACAGACTCTAATGAAAAACTGTTTTTT
.	.	TRBV29-1	TRBJ1-3	CSFMQGIGSGNTIYF	TGCAGCTTCATGCAGGGGATCGGGTCTGGAAACACCATATATTTT
.	.	TRBV5-1	TRBJ2-7	CASSALGATSYEQYF	TGCGCCAGCAGCGCTCTAGGAGCCACTTCCTACGAGCAGTACTTC
.	.	TRBV28	TRBJ2-5	CASSLRQPKTQYF	TGTGCCAGCAGTTTACGACAGCCAAAGACCCAGTACTTC
.	once	TRBV4-3	TRBJ2-3	CASSQARGDTQYF	TGCGCCAGCAGCCAAGCCCGGGGAGATACGCAGTATTTT
TRBD2	many	TRBV19	TRBJ2-2	CASRTWTSGSVGELFF	TGTGCCAGCAGGACTTGGACTAGCGGGAGTGTAGGGGAGCTGTTTTTT
.	.	TRBV21-1	TRBJ1-5	CASSKLGEFLDQPQHF	TGTGCCAGCAGCAAATTGGGCGAGTTCCTGGATCAGCCCCAGCATTTT
.	.	TRBV5-4	TRBJ1-2	CASTGSSYGYTF	TGTGCCAGCACCGGGTCTTCCTATGGCTACACCTTC
TRBD1	.	TRBV6-2/TRBV6-3	TRBJ2-3	CASSYSGTGFTDTQYF	TGTGCCAGCAGTTACTCGGGGACAGGGTTCACAGATACGCAGTATTTT
TRBD1	.	TRBV18	TRBJ2-5	CASSPLQGAQETQYF	TGTGCCAGCTCACCCCTACAGGGGGCCCAAGAGACCCAGTACTTC
TRBD1	.	TRBV6-2/TRBV6-3	TRBJ2-1	CASSRQGPLYNEQFF	TGTGCCAGCAGTCGACAGGGTCCTCTCTACAATGAGCAGTTCTTC
TRBD2	once	TRBV3-1/TRBV3-2	TRBJ2-5	CASTLPGGAKETQYF	TGTGCCAGCACCCTACCCGGGGGGGCGAAAGAGACCCAGTACTTC
.	.	TRBV29-1	TRBJ2-5	CSVESGFGDQETQYF	TGCAGCGTTGAATCCGGGTTCGGGGATCAAGAGACCCAGTACTTC
.	once	TRBV28	TRBJ2-3	CASSLEREYSDTQYF	TGTGCCAGCAGTTTGGAACGGGAGTACTCAGATACGCAGTATTTT
.	.	TRBV27	TRBJ1-6	CASSAQGGGGNSPLHF	TGTGCCAGCAGTGCGCAAGGGGGGGGAGGAAATTCACCCCTCCACTTT
TRBD2	.	TRBV7-2	TRBJ2-1	CASSPPRLAGDNEQFF	TGTGCCAGCAGCCCACCTAGACTAGCGGGGGACAATGAGCAGTTCTTC
.	.	TRBV7-7	TRBJ2-1	CASSLMLAGSYNEQFF	TGTGCTAGCAGCCTAATGCTAGCCGGCTCCTACAATGAGCAGTTCTTC
.	.	TRBV30	TRBJ1-2	CAWKWGHNYGYTF	TGTGCCTGGAAATGGGGGCATAACTATGGCTACACCTTC
.	few	TRBV7-8	TRBJ1-5	CASSLGGIEQPQHF	TGTGCCAGCAGCTTAGGAGGGATTGAACAGCCCCAGCATTTT
.	.	TRBV7-2	TRBJ2-1	CASSLSPAGVNEQFF	TGTGCCAGCAGCTTATCCCCGGCAGGGGTAAATGAGCAGTTCTTC
TRBD1	.	TRBV7-8	TRBJ2-2	CASSRTGGASISGELFF	TGTGCCAGCAGCCGAACAGGGGGCGCAAGTATATCCGGGGAGCTGTTTTTT
.	.	TRBV6-5	TRBJ2-3	CASSYSGRRTDTQYF	TGTGCCAGCAGTTACTCGGGCAGGAGGACAGATACGCAGTATTTT
TRBD1	.	TRBV19	TRBJ2-7	CASSNPRDRPYEQYF	TGTGCCAGTAGTAACCCTCGGGACAGACCCTACGAGCAGTACTTC
TRBD2	.	TRBV4-1	TRBJ2-1	CTSSQPGGNEQFF	TGCACCAGCAGCCAGCCCGGGGGGAATGAGCAGTTCTTC
TRBD1	.	TRBV27	TRBJ1-5	CASSWAGTGGNQPQHF	TGTGCCAGCAGTTGGGCCGGGACAGGGGGCAATCAGCCCCAGCATTTT